A single sample gave rise to the 19 T cell receptor beta chains below, sequenced in a study of blood T cell repertoires in COVID-19 (dated by TCRdb to the early 2020s). Library prep was done by the immunoSEQ multiplex PCR assay. TCRdb limited this immuneACCESS table to in-frame rearrangements with V and J called. A share of clones is missing; checked studies link under half to unresolved V genes, and the rest is unexplained. Counted in this sample were about 97,000 clones; more than 90% of them appeared once. The top ten hold approximately 1.9% of the sample. Sample: peripheral blood. Receptors were obtained from a woman between 50 and 59 years old with COVID-19, enrolled during active disease.

This chain uses TRBV6-1 with TRBJ1-2, with 7 positions matching TRBD1. The CDR3 sequence is 15 residues long. CDR1 MNHNS and CDR2 SASEGT come from the germline V gene. V lost 3 bases and J lost 5; bases outside the gene matches: 9. The CDR3: CASSDLRDRSYGYTF. DNA of the CDR3: TGTGCCAGCAGTGACCTTCGGGACAGATCTTATGGCTACACCTTC.

The chain joins TRBV9 to TRBJ2-2; the D gene is possibly TRBD2 (5 bases). There are 12 residues in the CDR3. CDR1 and CDR2 from the germline V gene are SGDLS and YYNGEE. Trimming took 0 bases from V and 8 from J, leaving 5 bases between them. The CDR3 sequence: CASSVGGGELFF. As DNA, the CDR3 is TGTGCCAGCAGCGTAGGCGGGGGGGAGCTGTTTTTT.

The chain uses TRBV6-5 and TRBJ1-2, with D perhaps TRBD1 (5 bases). Trimming shortened V by 8 bases and J by 2 bases, and 12 bases separated the two germline ends. CDR1 and CDR2 (germline): MNHEY, SVGAGI. The CDR3 length is 13 residues. The CDR3 nucleotides are TGTGCCAGCGTAGACAGATCAAACTATGGCTACACCTTC. Protein product: CASVDRSNYGYTF.

V gene TRBV5-1 combines with J gene TRBJ2-5; perhaps TRBD1 as D (6 bases). Germline CDR1 and CDR2: SGHRS and YFSETQ. The CDR3 is 14 amino acids. V lost 6 bases and J lost 3, with 15 bases in between. The CDR3 DNA reads as TGCGCCAGCACCTATGGACAGAGGGAAGAGACCCAGTACTTC. It translates to CASTYGQREETQYF.

This chain links TRBV12-3 or TRBV12-4 with TRBJ1-5; no firm D call. The CDR3 spans 13 residues. V dropped 5 bases and J dropped 3 bases, with 8 bases sitting between them. CDR3 residues: CASSPQVNQPQHF. CDR3 bases: TGTGCCAGCAGTCCTCAGGTCAATCAGCCCCAGCATTTT.

The CDR3 reads CASSPRGFLNTEAFF. CDR3 coding DNA: TGTGCCAGCAGCCCAAGGGGATTTTTGAACACTGAAGCTTTCTTT. The chain recombines TRBV5-6 with TRBJ1-1, with D perhaps TRBD1 (5 bases). V lost 4 bases and J lost 0, with 13 bases in between. This CDR3 has 15 residues. Germline CDR1 and CDR2: SGHDT and YYEEEE.

The rearrangement joins TRBV10-1 to TRBJ1-4, with D unclear. The V end lost 9 bases, the J end lost 3 bases, and 8 bases lay between the germline ends. Germline V CDR1 and CDR2: WNHNN, SYGVQD (reference sequence). This CDR3 has 12 amino acids. CDR3 amino acids: CARRVSNEKLFF. The CDR3 nucleotides are TGCGCCAGACGGGTATCTAATGAAAAACTGTTTTTT.

The genes are TRBV2 and TRBJ2-2; TRBD1 matches 8 bases. Germline CDR1 reads SNHLY; CDR2 reads FYNNEI. The CDR3 runs to 14 residues. J gave up 5 bases and V 7 bases, and 6 bases lay outside the gene matches. The DNA of the CDR3 is TGTGCCAGCACTCAAACAGGGGGGACCGGGGAGCTGTTTTTT. It is translated as CASTQTGGTGELFF.

The J gene is TRBJ2-3, the V gene TRBV5-1; the match to TRBD2 covers 7 bases. Germline CDR1 and CDR2: SGHRS and YFSETQ. The CDR3 has 15 amino acids. The J segment lost 3 bases and the V segment lost 2 bases, leaving 6 bases of the junction unmatched. CDR3 nucleotides: TGCGCCAGCAGCTTAGCGGGGAACCCTACAGATACGCAGTATTTT. It codes for CASSLAGNPTDTQYF. The entire variable domain, with the rest obtained from reference TRBV5-1 and TRBJ2-3, is as follows: KAGVTQTPRYLIKTRGQQVTLSCSPISGHRSVSWYQQTPGQGLQFLFEYFSETQRNKGNFPGRFSGRQFSNSRSEMNVSTLELGDSALYLCASSLAGNPTDTQYFGPGTRLTVL.

Written as DNA, the CDR3 is TGCGCCAGCAGCCAAGGCAGGGGGGTAGACTATGGCTACACCTTC. Translated: CASSQGRGVDYGYTF. The chain uses TRBV4-1 and TRBJ1-2, with 7 bases matching TRBD1. J was trimmed by 3 bases and V by 1 base; bases with no gene match: 5. The CDR3 runs to 15 residues. Germline CDR1 is MGHRA and CDR2 is YSYEKL.

The sample holds one count of this clone. The V and J genes are TRBV28 and TRBJ2-7, with D maybe TRBD2 (6 bases). The CDR3 runs 14 residues. Germline V CDR1 and CDR2: MDHEN, SYDVKM. V dropped 5 bases and J dropped 10 bases, with 21 bases sitting between them. The CDR3 DNA follows: TGTGCCAGCAGTGCTACCCACTTGGGGGGTCCCCAGTACTTC. It is translated as CASSATHLGGPQYF. Complete variable domain (other parts from reference TRBV28 and TRBJ2-7): DVKVTQSSRYLVKRTGEKVFLECVQDMDHENMFWYRQDPGLGLRLIYFSYDVKMKEKGDIPEGYSVSREKKERFSLILESASTNQTSMYLCASSATHLGGPQYFGPGTRLTVT.

The chain has TRBV7-9 and TRBJ1-2; TRBD1 aligns across 7 bases. The CDR3 is 16 residues long. Germline values: CDR1 SEHNR, CDR2 FQNEAQ (reference sequence). The V segment lost 1 base and the J segment 5 bases; nucleotides outside the gene matches: 10. The DNA for the CDR3 is TGTGCCAGCAGCTTAGGGGTAGGGGGACAGCAATATGGCTACACCTTC. It codes for CASSLGVGGQQYGYTF.

This chain links TRBV30 with TRBJ1-2; weak D call: TRBD1 (6 bases). The V end was cut by 3 bases, the J end by 4 bases, with 18 bases between. In germline, CDR1 is GTSNPN, CDR2 SVGIG (reference sequence). The CDR3 totals 15 residues. The CDR3 loop is CAWSPIRGASYGYTF. As DNA, the CDR3 is TGTGCCTGGAGCCCAATTCGGGGGGCTAGCTATGGCTACACCTTC.

V is TRBV7-2 and J is TRBJ1-2; D not resolved. Trimming took 1 base from V and 4 from J, leaving 4 bases between them. The CDR3 sequence is 12 residues long. In germline, CDR1 is SGHTA, CDR2 FQGNSA. As DNA, the CDR3 is TGTGCCAGCAGCTTAGTAGTCTATGGCTACACCTTC. Protein sequence: CASSLVVYGYTF.

This clone turned up a few times. The rearrangement joins TRBV5-1 to TRBJ1-6; a possible D gene is TRBD1 (6 bases). Per the germline V gene, CDR1 is SGHRS and CDR2 is YFSETQ. This CDR3 is 14 amino acids long. Trimming took off 4 bases at V and 9 bases at J, with 14 bases between the two ends. The CDR3 region has the DNA TGCGCCAGCAGCCCGGGGGGCAGTTTTTCACCCCTCCACTTT. The encoded protein is CASSPGGSFSPLHF.

This rearrangement joins TRBV5-1 to TRBJ2-1, with 8 bases aligning to TRBD1. V trimming: 0 bases; J trimming: 7 bases; junction bases outside the gene matches: 3. This CDR3 contains 14 residues. CDR1 is SGHRS and CDR2 is YFSETQ in the germline V gene. The CDR3 DNA reads as TGCGCCAGCAGCTTGGCCCGGACAGGGAATGAGCAGTTCTTC. Translated, it gives CASSLARTGNEQFF.

This clone has only one observation. The genes are TRBV27 and TRBJ2-3, with a weak D call TRBD2 (6 bases). Germline CDR1 MNHEY, CDR2 SMNVEV (reference sequence). This CDR3 has 13 residues. Trimming pared 4 bases from V and 1 base from J, leaving 6 bases between. The CDR3 DNA is TGTGCCAGCAGTTGGAGGGGCACAGATACGCAGTATTTT. Translation: CASSWRGTDTQYF.

V and J are TRBV4-3 and TRBJ1-6, with 11 bases identical to TRBD1. This CDR3 region has 18 residues. The junction had 11 bases not matched to a gene; V was cut back by 5 bases and J by 5 bases. From germline, CDR1 is LGHNA and CDR2 YSLEER. CDR3 DNA: TGCGCCAGCAGCTCCGGGACAGGGGGATCAATTAATAATTCACCCCTCCACTTT. Translated, it gives CASSSGTGGSINNSPLHF.

This chain connects TRBV5-6 to TRBJ1-2; 11 bases match TRBD1. The CDR3 runs to 14 residues. V was pared by 5 bases and J by 5 bases, with 5 bases of the junction left unmatched. Germline V gene sequence: CDR1 SGHDT, CDR2 YYEEEE. In DNA, the CDR3 is TGTGCCAGCAGATCAGGGGACAGGGGGTATGGCTACACCTTC. This encodes CASRSGDRGYGYTF.